This T cell receptor beta chain was recovered during a study of T cells after yellow fever vaccination. V shed 5 bases and J shed 2 bases, with 10 bases lying between them. CDR1 is LGHNT and CDR2 is FRNRAP in the germline V gene. This CDR3 has 14 residues. TCRdb reprocessed the 5' RACE reads with MiXCR, giving one entry per CDR3 protein. The sample includes some 390,000 distinct CDR3 sequences, 6.2% of them seen just once. The clonotype comes from a young man who received the YFV17D yellow fever vaccine. The material was PBMCs, obtained 5 days after the yellow fever booster vaccination. The rearrangement joins TRBV12-5 to TRBJ1-5; unclear D gene. CDR3 in amino acids: CASGLEPGNQPQHF. The CDR3 bases are TGTGCTAGTGGTCTTGAGCCGGGCAATCAGCCCCAGCATTTT.